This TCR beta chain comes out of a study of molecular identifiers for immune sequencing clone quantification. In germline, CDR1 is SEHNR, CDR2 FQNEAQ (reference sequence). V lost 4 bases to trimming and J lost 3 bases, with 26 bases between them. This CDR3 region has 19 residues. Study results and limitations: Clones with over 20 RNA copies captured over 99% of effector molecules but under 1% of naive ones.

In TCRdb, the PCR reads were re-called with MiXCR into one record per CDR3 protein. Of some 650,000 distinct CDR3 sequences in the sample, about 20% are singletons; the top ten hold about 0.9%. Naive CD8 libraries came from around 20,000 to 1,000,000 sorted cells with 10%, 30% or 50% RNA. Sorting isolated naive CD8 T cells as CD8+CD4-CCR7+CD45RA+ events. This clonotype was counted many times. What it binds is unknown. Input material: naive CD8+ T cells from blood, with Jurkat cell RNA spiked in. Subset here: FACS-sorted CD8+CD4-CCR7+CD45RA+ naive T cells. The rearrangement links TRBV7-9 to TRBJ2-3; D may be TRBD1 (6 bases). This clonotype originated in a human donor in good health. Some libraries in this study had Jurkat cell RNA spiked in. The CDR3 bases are TGTGCCAGCAGCTCTACAGTGGGGGCGCATCCCGCGTGGACAGATACGCAGTATTTT. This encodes CASSSTVGAHPAWTDTQYF.